Below are 21 T cell receptor beta chains sequenced from a single sample in a study of T-cell reconstitution after alpha-beta-depleted transplantation in children. During its preparation, the TCRbeta library received unique molecular identifiers. TCRdb re-analysed the PCR reads in MiXCR, keeping a single row per CDR3 protein. The sample includes fewer than 1 million distinct CDR3 sequences, approximately 15% of them seen just once. Sequencing was performed on PBMCs, mostly from graft donor cells, taken 360 days after TCRalphabeta/CD19-depleted stem cell transplant. The receptors were gathered from a male patient between 5 and 17 years old who had a stem cell transplant for acute lymphoblastic leukemia, so the T cells may come from the graft donor.

The J gene is TRBJ2-5, the V gene TRBV6-1; TRBD1 might be the D (5 bases). The CDR3 covers 14 residues. V was clipped by 6 bases and J by 4 bases, with 15 bases between them. Per germline, CDR1 MNHNS and CDR2 SASEGT. The CDR3 coding sequence is TGTGCCAGCAGGGTCCACATGGGGCTAGAGACCCAGTACTTC. Translated, it gives CASRVHMGLETQYF.

In this sample, this clonotype turned up a few times. The chain combines TRBV18 with TRBJ2-7; D perhaps matches TRBD1 (6 bases). Germline-derived CDR1 and CDR2 are KGHSH and LQKENI. This CDR3 spans 14 amino acids. Trimming took 1 base from V and 5 from J, leaving 12 bases between them. The DNA for the CDR3 is TGTGCCAGCTCACCACAGGGGGTCTACAACGAGCAGTACTTC. It translates to CASSPQGVYNEQYF. Looking up the rest from reference TRBV18 and TRBJ2-7 gives the full variable domain: NAGVMQNPRHLVRRRGQEARLRCSPMKGHSHVYWYRQLPEEGLKFMVYLQKENIIDESGMPKERFSAEFPKEGPSILRIQQVVRGDSAAYFCASSPQGVYNEQYFGPGTRLTVT.

This clonotype was observed a handful of times. V is TRBV6-5 and J is TRBJ2-5; perhaps TRBD2 as D (6 bases). Between the trimmed V and J ends, which lost 0 bases and 5 bases, there was a span of 13 bases. There are 15 residues in the CDR3. Germline V gene data show CDR1 as MNHEY and CDR2 as SVGAGI. The CDR3 DNA reads as TGTGCCAGCAGTTACTCTGGGACTGAATGGGAGACCCAGTACTTC. Its translation is CASSYSGTEWETQYF.

The genes are TRBV12-5 and TRBJ2-5; 9 bases agree with TRBD1. The CDR3 has 17 residues. The V gene's germline CDR1 is LGHNT and CDR2 FRNRAP. Trimming took 3 bases from V and 1 from J; bases not matched to a gene: 9. CDR3 nucleotides: TGTGCTAGTGGTTTTGCTTTCGGGACAGGGATCCAAGAGACCCAGTACTTC. It yields the protein CASGFAFGTGIQETQYF. The full variable domain, with the rest looked up from reference TRBV12-5 and TRBJ2-5, is DARVTQTPRHKVTEMGQEVTMRCQPILGHNTVFWYRQTMMQGLELLAYFRNRAPLDDSGMPKDRFSAEMPDATLATLKIQPSEPRDSAVYFCASGFAFGTGIQETQYFGPGTRLLVL.

The chain is built from TRBV5-1 and TRBJ1-1, with a possible D match to TRBD1 (5 bases). From germline, CDR1 is SGHRS and CDR2 YFSETQ. The CDR3 is 15 amino acids. V dropped 0 bases and J dropped 1 base, with 10 bases sitting between them. The CDR3 loop is CASSLAGRWNTEAFF. CDR3 in DNA: TGCGCCAGCAGCTTGGCAGGGAGGTGGAACACTGAAGCTTTCTTT.

This clonotype was seen at least ten times. J is TRBJ2-1 and V is TRBV9; TRBD2 matches 12 bases. With 4 bases clipped from V and 6 bases from J, the junction kept 11 bases outside the gene matches. This CDR3 is built from 17 residues. Germline CDR1 SGDLS, CDR2 YYNGEE. CDR3 region: CASSPRLAGALGNEQFF. CDR3 bases: TGTGCCAGCAGCCCCCGACTAGCGGGAGCTTTGGGCAATGAGCAGTTCTTC.

This clonotype showed up many times. The V and J genes are TRBV28 and TRBJ2-5, with D possibly being TRBD2 (6 bases). CDR1 is MDHEN, CDR2 SYDVKM, per germline. V gave up 3 bases and J gave up 4 bases, with 15 bases separating them. The CDR3 totals 15 residues. CDR3 nucleotide sequence: TGTGCCAGCAGTTTCGGGGGAGTGATTGTAGAGACCCAGTACTTC. Translation gives CASSFGGVIVETQYF.

This clonotype was counted between two and nine times. This sequence joins TRBV4-1 and TRBJ1-2; perhaps TRBD1 as D (5 bases). The germline V gene has CDR1 MGHRA and CDR2 YSYEKL. This CDR3 is built from 14 residues. V lost 1 base to trimming and J lost 3 bases, with 9 bases between them. The CDR3 DNA follows: TGCGCCAGCAGCCAAGTGACAGCTTACTATGGCTACACCTTC. Encoded protein: CASSQVTAYYGYTF.

This clonotype was detected ten times or more. The CDR3 nucleotides are TGCAGTGCTAGACCCGTTCCCCCTAGCGGGGGCACAGATACGCAGTATTTT. It is translated as CSARPVPPSGGTDTQYF. V is TRBV20-1 and J is TRBJ2-3, with 9 bases lining up with TRBD2. This CDR3 has 17 amino acids. CDR1 is DFQATT, CDR2 SNEGSKA, per germline (reference sequence). V trimming: 2 bases; J trimming: 1 base; junction bases outside the gene matches: 10.

The chain employs TRBV5-1 and TRBJ2-5; tentative D call: TRBD1 (6 bases). V shed 4 bases and J shed 2 bases, with 18 bases lying between them. CDR1 is SGHRS and CDR2 is YFSETQ in the germline V gene. This CDR3 is 16 amino acids long. CDR3 loop: CASSRDRTVGQETQYF. As DNA, the CDR3 is TGCGCCAGCAGCCGGGATAGGACAGTTGGGCAAGAGACCCAGTACTTC.

J is TRBJ2-2 and V is TRBV5-1, with 14 nucleotides matching TRBD2. J lost 7 bases, V lost 4 bases, and 15 bases had no gene match. Germline loops: CDR1 SGHRS, CDR2 YFSETQ. CDR3 length: 19 amino acids. The CDR3 loop is CASSPLRGTSGSYVGELFF. CDR3 coding DNA: TGCGCCAGCAGCCCACTCCGAGGGACTAGCGGGAGTTACGTCGGGGAGCTGTTTTTT.

This clonotype was counted a few times. This chain joins TRBV7-9 and TRBJ2-7; D gene uncertain. This CDR3 is 12 amino acids long. V was shortened by 0 bases and J by 10 bases, with 10 bases between the two germline ends. CDR1 is SEHNR and CDR2 is FQNEAQ in the germline V gene (reference sequence). The CDR3 spells CASSLAVARQYF. The CDR3 nucleotides read TGTGCCAGCAGCTTAGCGGTAGCCCGACAGTACTTC.

The J gene is TRBJ1-1, the V gene TRBV10-3, with D possibly matching TRBD1 (6 bases). Germline values: CDR1 ENHRY, CDR2 SYGVKD. This CDR3 region has 17 residues. With 4 bases removed from V and 3 bases from J, the gap between germline ends came to 21 bases. CDR3 amino acids: CAISVFGTPGSDTEAFF. CDR3 in DNA: TGTGCCATCAGTGTTTTCGGGACACCAGGGTCGGACACTGAAGCTTTCTTT.

This clonotype was found many times. The J gene is TRBJ1-5, the V gene TRBV21-1; the D call TRBD1 from the table was never checked on the DNA. TRBV21-1 is noted as a pseudogene. This CDR3 comprises 14 residues. The CDR3 nucleotides read TGTGCCAGCAGCGAGGACAGGGGGAATCAGCCCCAGCATTTT. Translation: CASSEDRGNQPQHF.

A single count supports this clonotype. V is TRBV7-3 and J is TRBJ2-1; D possibly matches TRBD1 or TRBD2 (6 bases each). V gave up 4 bases and J gave up 6 bases, with 13 bases separating them. Germline V gene lookup returns CDR1 SGHTA and CDR2 FQGTGA. The CDR3 is 14 amino acids. The CDR3 is CASSSVGGANEQFF. CDR3 nucleotides: TGTGCCAGCAGCTCTGTGGGGGGCGCCAATGAGCAGTTCTTC.

V is TRBV5-5 and J is TRBJ1-6, with a tentative D call TRBD1 (5 bases). Trimming took 0 bases from V and 8 from J, leaving 9 bases between them. The CDR3 has 14 amino acids. Germline assignment: CDR1 SGHKS and CDR2 YYEKEE (reference sequence). This CDR3 reads CASSLGGFYSPLHF. As DNA, the CDR3 is TGTGCCAGCAGCTTGGGGGGCTTCTATTCACCCCTCCACTTT.

This sequence joins TRBV12-3 or TRBV12-4 and TRBJ2-7; tentative D call: TRBD2 (6 bases). This CDR3 is built from 17 residues. Trimming took off 6 bases at V and 3 bases at J, with 24 bases between the two ends. The CDR3 DNA is TGTGCCAGCAGCCCAGAAGCGTACGGGACTCGGGACTACGAGCAGTACTTC. This sequence encodes CASSPEAYGTRDYEQYF.

The chain links TRBV5-1 to TRBJ1-4; D call uncertain. CDR3 length: 16 residues. The germline V gene has CDR1 SGHRS and CDR2 YFSETQ. Trimming took off 1 base at V and 0 bases at J, with 10 bases between the two ends. The CDR3 DNA follows: TGCGCCAGCAGCTTGCTGGGGTACCCAACTAATGAAAAACTGTTTTTT. As protein: CASSLLGYPTNEKLFF.

The V and J genes are TRBV21-1 and TRBJ2-7; the DNA was not used to check the table's D call, TRBD2. TRBV21-1 is annotated as a pseudogene. The CDR3 totals 21 residues. CDR3 nucleotide sequence: TGTGCCAGCAGCATTTCGGGTCAGACTAGCGGGAGGGTCCTCACACCCTACGAGCAGTACTTC. Amino acid sequence: CASSISGQTSGRVLTPYEQYF.

The rearrangement joins TRBV5-1 to TRBJ2-1, with D possibly being TRBD2 (6 bases). Germline V gives CDR1 SGHRS, CDR2 YFSETQ. The V and J ends lost 3 bases and 3 bases respectively, with 16 bases between them. The CDR3 runs 16 residues. CDR3 sequence (DNA): TGCGCCAGCAGCTACTCCGGGGCGGGAAGCTACAATGAGCAGTTCTTC. It codes for CASSYSGAGSYNEQFF.

This clonotype was found a few times. The J gene is TRBJ2-7, the V gene TRBV5-1, with D uncertain. Trimming removed 6 bases from V and 1 base from J, with 14 bases in between. CDR3 size: 14 residues. Germline values: CDR1 SGHRS, CDR2 YFSETQ. The CDR3 loop is CASTPSTESYEQYF. In nucleotides, the CDR3 is TGCGCCAGCACCCCCTCGACCGAGTCCTACGAGCAGTACTTC.